This record looks at one T cell receptor (beta chain) sequence and its context. The antigen is unknown. Running of the assay took place at deep level. Repertoires were generated with immunoSEQ multiplex PCR, while TCRdb's copy carries only in-frame clones and drops some. Here the sample spans roughly 1,000,000 clones, 75% to 85% being singletons. The entry originates in a study of shared clonotypes between healthy human individuals. General observations from the study: Shared clonotypes: approximately 5.3% naive CD4, 3.5% to 4% naive CD8, about 2.5% memory CD4, about 0.4% memory CD8. Investigators collected only blood, and repertoires in tissues likely differ.

Germline values: CDR1 SEHNR, CDR2 FQNEAQ (reference sequence). This CDR3 spans 18 amino acids. Trimming cost V 5 bases and J 6 bases; bases outside gene matches: 16. V usage is TRBV7-9 and J usage is TRBJ2-7; 13 nucleotides agree with TRBD2. The TCR was taken from a man aged 18 to 29 in good health. Some clones in this sample may be carry-over from other donors' samples. The sample comprised memory CD4+ T cells from PBMCs. Indicated subset: CD45RA-negative fraction. CDR3 loop: CASSPSRLAGGPSAEQYF. Written as DNA, the CDR3 is TGTGCCAGCAGCCCTTCCCGACTAGCGGGAGGCCCCTCCGCCGAGCAGTACTTC.